The 4 T cell receptor beta chains below were found in one sample sequenced in a study of T cell changes during pregnancy in multiple sclerosis. Here immunoSEQ multiplex PCR was the method, and the copy in TCRdb shows in-frame clones only, minus some. This table has about 70,000 clones, more than 85% appearing once. This material consisted of peripheral blood, taken in the first trimester of pregnancy. The receptors come from a female donor with multiple sclerosis, enrolled in a pregnancy study.

V usage is TRBV28 and J usage is TRBJ2-5, with D maybe TRBD2 (6 bases). The V gene lost 5 bases and the J gene lost 1 base, with 26 bases spanning the gap. Germline V gene sequence: CDR1 MDHEN, CDR2 SYDVKM. The CDR3 is 19 amino acids. DNA of the CDR3: TGTGCCAGCAGTCCATGGTTCCTTAAGCGGGTGGGGCCCCAAGAGACCCAGTACTTC. Translated: CASSPWFLKRVGPQETQYF.

The V call is TRBV11-2, the J call TRBJ2-4; 9 positions agree with TRBD1. The CDR3 totals 17 residues. CDR1 and CDR2 (germline): SGHAT, FQNNGV. Germline trimming cut 3 bases from V and 0 bases from J; bases unmatched to any gene: 6. The CDR3 DNA is TGTGCCAGCAGCTTTACCGGGACAGGGATAGCCAAAAACATTCAGTACTTC. The encoded protein is CASSFTGTGIAKNIQYF. Looking up the rest from reference TRBV11-2 and TRBJ2-4 gives the full variable domain: EAGVAQSPRYKIIEKRQSVAFWCNPISGHATLYWYQQILGQGPKLLIQFQNNGVVDDSQLPKDRFSAERLKGVDSTLKIQPAKLEDSAVYLCASSFTGTGIAKNIQYFGAGTRLSVL.

The chain uses TRBV30 and TRBJ1-4; D is unclear. Trimming stripped 3 bases from V and 0 bases from J, with 5 bases between. The CDR3 has 13 residues. Germline assignment: CDR1 GTSNPN and CDR2 SVGIG (reference sequence). This CDR3 reads CAWRSATNEKLFF. Here the CDR3 DNA reads TGTGCCTGGAGGAGTGCAACTAATGAAAAACTGTTTTTT.

The CDR3: CAWTRLAVMGNEQFF. CDR3 sequence (DNA): TGTGCCTGGACCCGACTAGCGGTGATGGGGAATGAGCAGTTCTTC. The chain couples TRBV30 to TRBJ2-1; TRBD2 matches 9 bases. Germline-derived CDR1 and CDR2 are GTSNPN and SVGIG (reference sequence). The CDR3 has 15 amino acids. Losses at the gene ends were 4 bases for V and 7 bases for J; bases not matched to a gene: 11.